Included here is one T cell receptor beta chain sequence, with context. The CDR3 consists of 16 residues. J lost 5 bases, V lost 4 bases, and 7 bases had no gene match. Germline V CDR1 and CDR2: SGHNT, YYREEE (reference sequence). Some clones are missing from TCRdb's copy, which holds only in-frame ones; the method was immunoSEQ multiplex PCR. The sample includes approximately 58,000 clones, 88% seen only once; the top ten take about 0.73%. The sample is drawn from a study of OX40 agonist ivuxolimab in advanced cancers. The TCR originated in an adult with an advanced solid tumor such as melanoma, head and neck, liver or kidney cancer. Specimen: CD4+ or CD8+ T cells sorted from blood, collected in a trial of the OX40 agonist ivuxolimab. The genes are TRBV5-4 and TRBJ1-4; 11 bases align to TRBD1. The CDR3 spells CASSLGQGGSNEKLFF. The CDR3 coding sequence is TGTGCCAGCAGCCTGGGACAGGGGGGGTCGAATGAAAAACTGTTTTTT.